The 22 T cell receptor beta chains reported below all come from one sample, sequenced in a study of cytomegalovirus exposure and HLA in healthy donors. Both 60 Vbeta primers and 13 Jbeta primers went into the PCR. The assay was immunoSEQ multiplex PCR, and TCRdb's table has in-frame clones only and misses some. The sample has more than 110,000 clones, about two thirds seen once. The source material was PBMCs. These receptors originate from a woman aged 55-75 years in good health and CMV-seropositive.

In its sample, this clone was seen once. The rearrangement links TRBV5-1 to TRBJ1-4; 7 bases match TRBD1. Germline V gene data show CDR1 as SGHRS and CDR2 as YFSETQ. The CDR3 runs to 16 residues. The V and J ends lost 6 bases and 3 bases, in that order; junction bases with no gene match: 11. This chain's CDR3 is CASKTPQGTPNEKLFF. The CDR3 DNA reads TGCGCCAGCAAGACCCCACAGGGGACTCCTAATGAAAAACTGTTTTTT. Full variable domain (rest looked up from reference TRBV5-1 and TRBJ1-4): KAGVTQTPRYLIKTRGQQVTLSCSPISGHRSVSWYQQTPGQGLQFLFEYFSETQRNKGNFPGRFSGRQFSNSRSEMNVSTLELGDSALYLCASKTPQGTPNEKLFFGSGTQLSVL.

The CDR3 region is CAWNREETEAFF. In DNA, the CDR3 is TGTGCCTGGAACCGGGAGGAGACTGAAGCTTTCTTT. This chain connects TRBV30 to TRBJ1-1; no definite D call. The CDR3 contains 12 residues. Looked up from germline, CDR1 is GTSNPN and CDR2 is SVGIG (reference sequence). The V end lost 4 bases, the J end lost 5 bases, and 11 bases lay between the germline ends. Full variable domain (outside the CDR3, taken from reference TRBV30 and TRBJ1-1): SQTIHQWPATLVQPVGSPLSLECTVEGTSNPNLYWYRQAAGRGLQLLFYSVGIGQISSEVPQNLSASRPQDRQFILSSKKLLLSDSGFYLCAWNREETEAFFGQGTRLTVV.

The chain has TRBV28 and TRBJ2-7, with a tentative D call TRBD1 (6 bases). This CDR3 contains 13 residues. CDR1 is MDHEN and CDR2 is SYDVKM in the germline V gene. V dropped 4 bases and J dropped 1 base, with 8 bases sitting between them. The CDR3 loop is CASSWTESYEQYF. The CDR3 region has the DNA TGTGCCAGCAGTTGGACAGAATCCTACGAGCAGTACTTC.

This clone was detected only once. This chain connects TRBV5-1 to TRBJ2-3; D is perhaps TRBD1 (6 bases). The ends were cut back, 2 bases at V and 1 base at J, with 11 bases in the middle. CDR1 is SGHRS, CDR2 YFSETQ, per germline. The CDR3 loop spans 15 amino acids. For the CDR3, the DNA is TGCGCCAGCAGCTTTCAGGGGTCCCGCACAGATACGCAGTATTTT. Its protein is CASSFQGSRTDTQYF.

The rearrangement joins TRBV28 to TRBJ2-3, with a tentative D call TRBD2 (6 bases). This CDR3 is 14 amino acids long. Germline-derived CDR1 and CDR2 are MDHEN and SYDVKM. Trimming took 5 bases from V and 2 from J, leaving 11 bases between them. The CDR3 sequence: CASSDPGLTDTQYF. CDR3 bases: TGTGCCAGCAGTGACCCGGGACTCACAGATACGCAGTATTTT.

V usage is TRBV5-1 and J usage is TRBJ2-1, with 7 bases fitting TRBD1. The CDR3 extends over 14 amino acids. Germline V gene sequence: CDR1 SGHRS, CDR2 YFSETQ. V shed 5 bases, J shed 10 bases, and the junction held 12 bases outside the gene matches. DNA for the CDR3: TGCGCCAGCAGAACGGGACAGCCGTTGAACGAGCAGTTCTTC. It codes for CASRTGQPLNEQFF.

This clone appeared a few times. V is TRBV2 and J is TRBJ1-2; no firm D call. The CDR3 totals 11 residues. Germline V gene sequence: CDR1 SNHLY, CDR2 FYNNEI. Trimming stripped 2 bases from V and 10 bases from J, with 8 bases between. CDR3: CASSELRFYTF. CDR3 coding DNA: TGTGCCAGCAGTGAACTTCGGTTCTACACCTTC.

The CDR3 is CASSVEPGTGELFF. For the CDR3, the DNA is TGTGCCAGCAGCGTAGAGCCGGGAACCGGGGAGCTGTTTTTT. This chain uses TRBV9 with TRBJ2-2; D may be TRBD2 (5 bases). Trimming left V 0 bases short and J 5 bases short, with 8 bases between. The CDR3 is 14 amino acids. Per germline, CDR1 SGDLS and CDR2 YYNGEE. The whole variable domain, remainder taken from reference TRBV9 and TRBJ2-2, is DSGVTQTPKHLITATGQRVTLRCSPRSGDLSVYWYQQSLDQGLQFLIQYYNGEERAKGNILERFSAQQFPDLHSELNLSSLELGDSALYFCASSVEPGTGELFFGEGSRLTVL.

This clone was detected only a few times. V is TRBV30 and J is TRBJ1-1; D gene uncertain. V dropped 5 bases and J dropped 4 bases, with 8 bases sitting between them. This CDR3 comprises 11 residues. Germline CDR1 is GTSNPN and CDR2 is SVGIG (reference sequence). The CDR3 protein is CAWVRGTEAFF. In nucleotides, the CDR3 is TGTGCCTGGGTTCGGGGCACTGAAGCTTTCTTT. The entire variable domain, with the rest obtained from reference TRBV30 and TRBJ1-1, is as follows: SQTIHQWPATLVQPVGSPLSLECTVEGTSNPNLYWYRQAAGRGLQLLFYSVGIGQISSEVPQNLSASRPQDRQFILSSKKLLLSDSGFYLCAWVRGTEAFFGQGTRLTVV.

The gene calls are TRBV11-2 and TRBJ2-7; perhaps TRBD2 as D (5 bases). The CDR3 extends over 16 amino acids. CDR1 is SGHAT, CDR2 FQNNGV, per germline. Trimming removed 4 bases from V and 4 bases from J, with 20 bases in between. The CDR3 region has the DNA TGTGCCAGCAGCTCTCTCGGGGAGCGGTTTGCGTACGAGCAGTACTTC. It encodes CASSSLGERFAYEQYF.

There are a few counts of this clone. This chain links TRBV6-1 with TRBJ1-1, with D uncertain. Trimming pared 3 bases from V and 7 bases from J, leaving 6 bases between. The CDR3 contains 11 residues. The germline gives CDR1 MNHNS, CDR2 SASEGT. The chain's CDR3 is CASSEVSEAFF. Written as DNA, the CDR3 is TGTGCCAGCAGTGAGGTGAGTGAAGCTTTCTTT.

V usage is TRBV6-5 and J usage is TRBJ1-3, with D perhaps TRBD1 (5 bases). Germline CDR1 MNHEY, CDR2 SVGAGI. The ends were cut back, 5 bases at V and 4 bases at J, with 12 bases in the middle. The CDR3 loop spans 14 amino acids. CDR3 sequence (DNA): TGTGCCAGCAGTCCCCTAAGGGGAGGAAACACCATATATTTT. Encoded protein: CASSPLRGGNTIYF.

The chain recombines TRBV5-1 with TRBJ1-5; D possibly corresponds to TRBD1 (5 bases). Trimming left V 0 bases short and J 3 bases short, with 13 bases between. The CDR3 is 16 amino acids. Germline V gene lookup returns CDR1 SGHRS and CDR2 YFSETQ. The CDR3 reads CASSLAFREINQPQHF. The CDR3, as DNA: TGCGCCAGCAGCTTGGCGTTCAGGGAAATCAATCAGCCCCAGCATTTT.

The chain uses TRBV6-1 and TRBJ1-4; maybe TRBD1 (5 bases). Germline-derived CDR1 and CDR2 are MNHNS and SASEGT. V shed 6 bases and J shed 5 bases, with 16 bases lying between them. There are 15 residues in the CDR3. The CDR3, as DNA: TGTGCCAGCAGCCTTTGGGCAGGGAGGAATGAAAAACTGTTTTTT. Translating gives CASSLWAGRNEKLFF.

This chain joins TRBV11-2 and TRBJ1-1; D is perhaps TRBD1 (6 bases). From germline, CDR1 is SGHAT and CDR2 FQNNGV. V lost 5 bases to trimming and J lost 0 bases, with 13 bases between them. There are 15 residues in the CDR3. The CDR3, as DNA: TGTGCCAGCAGCCCCTCCGGACAGCTGAACACTGAAGCTTTCTTT. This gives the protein CASSPSGQLNTEAFF.

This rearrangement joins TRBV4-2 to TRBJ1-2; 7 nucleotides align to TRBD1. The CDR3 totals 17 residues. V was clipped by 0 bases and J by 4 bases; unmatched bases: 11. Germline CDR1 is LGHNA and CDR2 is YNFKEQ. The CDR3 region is CASSQDLSHRGAYGYTF. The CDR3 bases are TGTGCCAGCAGCCAAGATCTTTCCCACAGGGGCGCCTATGGCTACACCTTC.

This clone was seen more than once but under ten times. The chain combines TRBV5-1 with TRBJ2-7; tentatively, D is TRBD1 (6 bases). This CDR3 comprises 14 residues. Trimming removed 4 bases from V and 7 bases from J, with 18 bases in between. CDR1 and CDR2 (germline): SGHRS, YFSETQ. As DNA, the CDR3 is TGCGCCAGCAGCGTAATGTCAGGGGAACGAGAGCAGTACTTC. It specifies CASSVMSGEREQYF.

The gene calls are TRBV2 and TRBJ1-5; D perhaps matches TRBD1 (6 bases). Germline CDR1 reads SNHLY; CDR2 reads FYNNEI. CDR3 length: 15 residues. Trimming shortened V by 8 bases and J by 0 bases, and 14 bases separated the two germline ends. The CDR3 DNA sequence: TGTGCCAGCTCCATGGGGGCAGGTAGCAATCAGCCCCAGCATTTT. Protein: CASSMGAGSNQPQHF.

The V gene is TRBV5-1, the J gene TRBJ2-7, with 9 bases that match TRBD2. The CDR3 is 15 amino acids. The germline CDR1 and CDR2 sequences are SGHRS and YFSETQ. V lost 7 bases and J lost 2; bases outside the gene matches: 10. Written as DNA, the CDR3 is TGCGCCAGCGGGGATGGGACTAGCCGCACCTACGAGCAGTACTTC. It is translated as CASGDGTSRTYEQYF. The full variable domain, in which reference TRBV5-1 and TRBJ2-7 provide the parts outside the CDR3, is KAGVTQTPRYLIKTRGQQVTLSCSPISGHRSVSWYQQTPGQGLQFLFEYFSETQRNKGNFPGRFSGRQFSNSRSEMNVSTLELGDSALYLCASGDGTSRTYEQYFGPGTRLTVT.

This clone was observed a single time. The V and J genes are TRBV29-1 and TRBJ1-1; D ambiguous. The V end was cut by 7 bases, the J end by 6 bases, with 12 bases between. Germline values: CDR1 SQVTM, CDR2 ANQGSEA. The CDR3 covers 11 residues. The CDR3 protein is CSGVGSSEAFF. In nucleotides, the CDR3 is TGCAGCGGGGTCGGGTCTTCTGAAGCTTTCTTT.

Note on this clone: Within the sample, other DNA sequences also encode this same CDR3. In DNA, the CDR3 is TGCGCCAGCAGCCTTGGACAGGGAGATGGCTACACCTTC. This translates into CASSLGQGDGYTF. The gene calls are TRBV5-1 and TRBJ1-2; 8 bases are a match to TRBD1. J gave up 6 bases and V 4 bases, and 5 bases lay outside the gene matches. Per germline, CDR1 SGHRS and CDR2 YFSETQ. This CDR3 has 13 amino acids.

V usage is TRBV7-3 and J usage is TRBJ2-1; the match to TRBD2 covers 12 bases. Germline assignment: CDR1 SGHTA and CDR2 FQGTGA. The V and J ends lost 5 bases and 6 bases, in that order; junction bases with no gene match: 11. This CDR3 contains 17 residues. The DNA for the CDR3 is TGTGCCAGCAGCAGAGGGACTAGCGGGCGTCTTAGCAATGAGCAGTTCTTC. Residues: CASSRGTSGRLSNEQFF. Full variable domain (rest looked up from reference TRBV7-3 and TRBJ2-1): GAGVSQTPSNKVTEKGKYVELRCDPISGHTALYWYRQSLGQGPEFLIYFQGTGAADDSGLPNDRFFAVRPEGSVSTLKIQRTERGDSAVYLCASSRGTSGRLSNEQFFGPGTRLTVL.